This T cell receptor beta chain came from a study of shared clonotypes between healthy human individuals. Across the whole study: The study drew on two women and a few men aged 18 to 49 as donors.

The CDR3 totals 18 residues. J was trimmed by 4 bases and V by 6 bases; bases with no gene match: 14. The germline V gene encodes CDR1 MDHEN and CDR2 SYDVKM. Generated by immunoSEQ multiplex PCR, the TCRdb table keeps only in-frame clones and is missing some. The sample includes approximately 2,000,000 clones, just under 95% seen only once; the top ten take 0.37%. The chain uses TRBV28 and TRBJ2-5, with 13 nucleotides matching TRBD2. What was sequenced was naive CD4+ T cells from PBMCs. Documented subset: CD45RA+ positively selected. This receptor was identified in a man aged 18 to 30 in good health. Some clones in this sample may be carry-over from other donors' samples. The CDR3 DNA reads TGTGCCAGCAGCCGAGGACTAGCGGGAGATGGAAGGGGAGAGACCCAGTACTTC. Translation: CASSRGLAGDGRGETQYF. Full variable domain (rest looked up from reference TRBV28 and TRBJ2-5): DVKVTQSSRYLVKRTGEKVFLECVQDMDHENMFWYRQDPGLGLRLIYFSYDVKMKEKGDIPEGYSVSREKKERFSLILESASTNQTSMYLCASSRGLAGDGRGETQYFGPGTRLLVL.